This TCR beta chain was identified in a study of cytomegalovirus exposure and HLA in healthy donors. The PCR was carried out with 60 Vbeta primers and 13 Jbeta primers. This table comes from immunoSEQ multiplex PCR, and its TCRdb copy is limited to in-frame clones, with some not included. The table lists more than 140,000 clones, over 70% of them singletons. V lost 7 bases to trimming and J lost 0 bases, with 12 bases between them. There are 14 residues in the CDR3. Germline CDR1 LNHDA, CDR2 SQIVND (reference sequence). The rearrangement uses TRBV19 and TRBJ1-1; weak D call: TRBD1 (5 bases). Input material: PBMCs. The clonotype originates from a man aged 25-45 years in good health and CMV-seropositive. The CDR3 here is CASIRTKMNTEAFF. As DNA, the CDR3 is TGTGCCAGTATCCGGACAAAGATGAACACTGAAGCTTTCTTT.